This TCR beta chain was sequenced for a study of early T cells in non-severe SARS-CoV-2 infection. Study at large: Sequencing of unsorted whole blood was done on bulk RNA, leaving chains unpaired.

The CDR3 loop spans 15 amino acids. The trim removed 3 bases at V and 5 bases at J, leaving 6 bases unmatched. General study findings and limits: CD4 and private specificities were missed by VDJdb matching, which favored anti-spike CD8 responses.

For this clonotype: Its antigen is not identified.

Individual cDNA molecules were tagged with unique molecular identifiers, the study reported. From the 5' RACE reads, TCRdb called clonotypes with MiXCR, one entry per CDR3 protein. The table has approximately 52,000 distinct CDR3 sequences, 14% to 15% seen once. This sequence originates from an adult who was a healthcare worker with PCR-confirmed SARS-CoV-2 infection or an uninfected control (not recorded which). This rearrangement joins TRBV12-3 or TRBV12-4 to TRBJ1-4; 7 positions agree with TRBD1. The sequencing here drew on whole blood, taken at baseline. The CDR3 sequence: CASSFGGQWNEKLFF. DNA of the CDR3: TGTGCCAGCAGTTTCGGGGGACAGTGGAATGAAAAACTGTTTTTT.